The 25 T cell receptor beta chains given below trace back to one sample, sequenced in a study of T-cell memory formation after mild COVID-19. TCRdb independently ran MiXCR on the 5' RACE reads; one entry per CDR3 protein. The sample contains hundreds of thousands of distinct CDR3 sequences, around 20% of which appear only once. The source material was PBMCs or a T cell subset sorted from them (not recorded which). The receptor set was obtained from an adult woman who had mild COVID-19 (a few samples of this study predate the infection). Cell type and time point are not known.

CDR3 protein: CASSGRGAPDYGYTF. The CDR3 nucleotides read TGTGCCAGCAGTGGGAGAGGGGCGCCTGACTATGGCTACACCTTC. The chain combines TRBV25-1 with TRBJ1-2; a possible D gene is TRBD1 (5 bases). V was trimmed by 4 bases and J by 3 bases, leaving 15 bases between them. The CDR3 has 15 amino acids. Germline V gives CDR1 MGHDK, CDR2 SYGVNS.

V is TRBV10-3 and J is TRBJ1-1; the D is unclear. The CDR3 covers 13 residues. Germline assignment: CDR1 ENHRY and CDR2 SYGVKD. Between the trimmed V and J ends, which lost 10 bases and 2 bases, there was a span of 14 bases. This CDR3 is CATTGEINTEAFF. For the CDR3, the DNA is TGTGCCACCACCGGGGAGATCAACACTGAAGCTTTCTTT.

This clonotype was recorded many times. The chain uses TRBV7-3 and TRBJ2-3, with D possibly being TRBD1 (6 bases). Trimming removed 6 bases from V and 1 base from J, with 8 bases in between. The CDR3 loop spans 13 amino acids. Germline V gene data show CDR1 as SGHTA and CDR2 as FQGTGA. The CDR3: CASSEGGTDTQYF. The DNA of the CDR3 is TGTGCCAGCAGTGAGGGGGGCACAGATACGCAGTATTTT.

The chain uses TRBV18 and TRBJ2-7, with D hard to call. The germline gives CDR1 KGHSH, CDR2 LQKENI. Trimming removed 3 bases at V and 7 bases at J, with 7 bases between. CDR3 length: 11 residues. The CDR3, as DNA: TGTGCCAGCTCACCGGCAGGAGAGCAGTACTTC. Translating it yields CASSPAGEQYF.

The chain employs TRBV12-3 or TRBV12-4 and TRBJ2-1; 9 nucleotides match TRBD2. CDR3 size: 14 residues. V shed 3 bases, J shed 5 bases, and the junction held 2 bases outside the gene matches. CDR3 DNA sequence: TGTGCCAGCAGTTTGAGGACTAGCGACAATGAGCAGTTCTTC. Amino acid sequence: CASSLRTSDNEQFF.

The chain combines TRBV12-3 or TRBV12-4 with TRBJ2-7; 11 nucleotides line up with TRBD2. V lost 7 bases and J lost 4; bases outside the gene matches: 12. The CDR3 is made up of 16 amino acids. The CDR3 is CASTPPGASGRYEQYF. The CDR3 DNA reads TGTGCCAGCACTCCCCCCGGGGCTAGCGGGAGGTACGAGCAGTACTTC.

The chain uses TRBV6-1 and TRBJ1-6, with D tentatively TRBD1 (5 bases). From germline, CDR1 is MNHNS and CDR2 SASEGT. The CDR3 has 16 residues. Deletions cut 6 bases from V and 8 bases from J, with 20 bases between. The CDR3 bases are TGTGCCAGCAGAGGACCAAGGGGAGAGGTTTATTCACCCCTCCACTTT. Encoded protein: CASRGPRGEVYSPLHF.

This clonotype was counted a few times. The CDR3 loop reads CSVEDGQAFGYTF. The CDR3 DNA reads TGCAGCGTTGAAGATGGACAGGCGTTCGGCTACACCTTC. The rearrangement uses TRBV29-1 and TRBJ1-2; 7 bases line up with TRBD1. V was clipped by 0 bases and J by 8 bases; unmatched bases: 6. The CDR3 is 13 residues long. Germline V gene data show CDR1 as SQVTM and CDR2 as ANQGSEA.

The V call is TRBV27, the J call TRBJ2-7; D is possibly TRBD1 or TRBD2 (5 bases each). Germline V gene data show CDR1 as MNHEY and CDR2 as SMNVEV (reference sequence). Trimming cost V 1 base and J 0 bases, with 10 bases left between them. The CDR3 has 15 amino acids. The CDR3 loop reads CASSLFGTGSYEQYF. The CDR3 coding sequence is TGTGCCAGCAGTTTATTCGGGACGGGCTCCTACGAGCAGTACTTC.

This clonotype was seen more than once but under ten times. V gene TRBV19 combines with J gene TRBJ2-7, with 10 bases lining up with TRBD1. Per the germline V gene, CDR1 is LNHDA and CDR2 is SQIVND (reference sequence). With V trimmed by 3 bases and J by 3 bases, 5 bases remained unmatched. The CDR3 has 15 amino acids. The CDR3 loop reads CASSMGTGAFYEQYF. Written as DNA, the CDR3 is TGTGCCAGTAGTATGGGGACAGGGGCTTTCTACGAGCAGTACTTC.

This clonotype was recorded a few times. The genes are TRBV5-1 and TRBJ1-5, with D tentatively TRBD1 (6 bases). Germline assignment: CDR1 SGHRS and CDR2 YFSETQ. Trimming took 4 bases from V and 4 from J, leaving 12 bases between them. The CDR3 length is 14 residues. The chain's CDR3 is CASSRGEANQPQHF. CDR3 nucleotide sequence: TGCGCCAGCAGCAGGGGGGAGGCGAATCAGCCCCAGCATTTT.

This clonotype has just a few counts. CDR3 sequence (DNA): TGTGCCACCAGTGATTTCTCCGGGAGGGCGGGAGATGAGCAGTTCTTC. It specifies CATSDFSGRAGDEQFF. This chain joins TRBV24-1 and TRBJ2-1, with 8 nucleotides matching TRBD2. The CDR3 is 16 amino acids. Germline lookup yields CDR1 KGHDR and CDR2 SFDVKD. Unmatched junction bases numbered 9, after V lost 1 base and J lost 8 bases.

This chain connects TRBV23-1 to TRBJ1-6; a possible D gene is TRBD1 (5 bases). TRBV23-1 is an open reading frame, and its role is uncertain. The V gene lost 3 bases and the J gene lost 12 bases, with 15 bases spanning the gap. This CDR3 spans 14 amino acids. The CDR3 sequence is CASSQRSIGGPLHF. CDR3 nucleotides: TGCGCCAGCAGTCAGAGATCCATTGGGGGACCCCTCCACTTT.

The rearrangement uses TRBV7-9 and TRBJ1-2, with D unresolved. Trimming removed 1 base at V and 8 bases at J, with 8 bases between. Germline lookup yields CDR1 SEHNR and CDR2 FQNEAQ (reference sequence). The CDR3 extends over 12 amino acids. The CDR3 is CASSLEAAGYTF. DNA of the CDR3: TGTGCCAGCAGCTTAGAGGCCGCCGGCTACACCTTC.

This sequence joins TRBV7-2 and TRBJ2-7; 11 bases match TRBD1. Germline trimming cut 6 bases from V and 1 base from J; bases unmatched to any gene: 5. The CDR3 loop spans 15 amino acids. The germline gives CDR1 SGHTA, CDR2 FQGNSA. CDR3 in DNA: TGTGCCAGCAGAACCGGGACAGGGGGGTCCTACGAGCAGTACTTC. Translation: CASRTGTGGSYEQYF.

The chain has TRBV4-2 and TRBJ2-5; 12 nucleotides align to TRBD2. Per the germline V gene, CDR1 is LGHNA and CDR2 is YNFKEQ. The CDR3 is 16 amino acids. J lost 2 bases, V lost 4 bases, and 5 bases had no gene match. The CDR3 sequence is CASSLFGTSGQETQYF. In DNA, the CDR3 is TGTGCCAGCAGCCTATTCGGGACTAGCGGGCAAGAGACCCAGTACTTC.

In nucleotides, the CDR3 is TGCGCCAGCAGCTCCCATGGACCCTCGGGGTCAAAAGAGCAGTTCTTC. Translated: CASSSHGPSGSKEQFF. V and J are TRBV5-1 and TRBJ2-1, with D possibly being TRBD2 (5 bases). V was clipped by 3 bases and J by 10 bases, with 23 bases between them. The germline CDR1 and CDR2 sequences are SGHRS and YFSETQ. CDR3 length: 16 residues.

The chain links TRBV21-1 to TRBJ2-1. TRBV21-1 is a listed pseudogene. This CDR3 region has 13 residues. CDR3 sequence reads: CASLGSSYNEQFF. In DNA form, the CDR3 reads TGTGCCAGCCTCGGGTCATCCTACAATGAGCAGTTCTTC.

This chain joins TRBV11-2 and TRBJ1-2, with D uncertain. CDR3 length: 15 residues. Germline V CDR1 and CDR2: SGHAT, FQNNGV. V lost 5 bases, J lost 1 base, and 14 bases lay in between. As DNA, the CDR3 is TGTGCCAGCAGCCCTCTCGGAAACAGTAACTATGGCTACACCTTC. It yields the protein CASSPLGNSNYGYTF. Full variable domain (missing parts from reference TRBV11-2 and TRBJ1-2): EAGVAQSPRYKIIEKRQSVAFWCNPISGHATLYWYQQILGQGPKLLIQFQNNGVVDDSQLPKDRFSAERLKGVDSTLKIQPAKLEDSAVYLCASSPLGNSNYGYTFGSGTRLTVV.

The V and J genes are TRBV29-1 and TRBJ1-1; a possible D gene is TRBD1 (5 bases). Germline V gene sequence: CDR1 SQVTM, CDR2 ANQGSEA. V was pared by 7 bases and J by 1 base, with 19 bases between. The CDR3 is made up of 15 amino acids. CDR3 bases: TGCAGCGGTGACGCAACGGGACTGTCGAACACTGAAGCTTTCTTT. It yields the protein CSGDATGLSNTEAFF. Variable domain in full (rest from reference TRBV29-1 and TRBJ1-1): SAVISQKPSRDICQRGTSLTIQCQVDSQVTMMFWYRQQPGQSLTLIATANQGSEATYESGFVIDKFPISRPNLTFSTLTVSNMSPEDSSIYLCSGDATGLSNTEAFFGQGTRLTVV.

This clonotype came up a few times. The rearrangement links TRBV9 to TRBJ2-3; 10 nucleotides match TRBD2. CDR1 and CDR2 (germline): SGDLS, YYNGEE. V lost 0 bases, J lost 1 base, and 8 bases stayed unmatched. This CDR3 spans 18 amino acids. In DNA, the CDR3 is TGTGCCAGCAGCGTAGAAACTAGCGGGAATCCTGGCACAGATACGCAGTATTTT. Amino acid sequence: CASSVETSGNPGTDTQYF.

In its sample, this clonotype was seen a few times. In DNA form, the CDR3 reads TGTGCCATTAGAGTAGCGGGCAGTGACGGCTACACCTTC. Encoded protein: CAIRVAGSDGYTF. This chain connects TRBV6-1 to TRBJ1-2; D not resolved. Germline loops: CDR1 MNHNS, CDR2 SASEGT. CDR3 size: 13 residues. Trimming left V 10 bases short and J 8 bases short, with 20 bases between.

This chain links TRBV6-5 with TRBJ2-1; D might be TRBD1 or TRBD2, each matching 9 bases. Trimming removed 6 bases at V and 2 bases at J, with 26 bases between. The CDR3 spans 19 residues. Germline V lookup: CDR1 MNHEY, CDR2 SVGAGI. The CDR3 region is CASSLQGARLAGTYNEQFF. Here the CDR3 DNA reads TGTGCCAGCAGCTTACAGGGGGCGAGGCTAGCGGGAACCTACAATGAGCAGTTCTTC.

The chain is built from TRBV19 and TRBJ1-1, with 12 bases that match TRBD1. Trimming cost V 3 bases and J 6 bases; bases outside gene matches: 8. The CDR3 runs to 16 residues. Germline V gene lookup returns CDR1 LNHDA and CDR2 SQIVND (reference sequence). The CDR3 nucleotides read TGTGCCAGTAGTATTTTCCTGGGACAGGGGGCTTCTGAAGCTTTCTTT. Translated, it gives CASSIFLGQGASEAFF.

The V call is TRBV12-3 or TRBV12-4, the J call TRBJ2-7; 10 bases line up with TRBD2. V gave up 2 bases and J gave up 1 base; unmatched junction bases: 14. The CDR3 runs 19 residues. This chain's CDR3 is CASSLLEVAGGPKSYEQYF. The CDR3, as DNA: TGTGCCAGCAGTTTACTCGAAGTAGCGGGGGGCCCAAAGTCCTACGAGCAGTACTTC.